The rows below give T cell receptor beta chains drawn from one sample of a study of Ad26.COV2.S vaccination and SARS-CoV-2 variants. Clones were read by immunoSEQ multiplex PCR, and TCRdb kept only the in-frame ones, dropping some. The table records 300,000 to 400,000 clones, roughly 91% of them present only once. The sequencing used peripheral blood, collected in a trial of Ad26.COV2.S vaccine versus placebo. These TCRs come from a person aged 18 to 59 who received the Ad26.COV2.S COVID-19 vaccine or a placebo. CDR3s include the opening cysteine and the closing phenylalanine or tryptophan. Each record gives: V gene, J gene, clone size, CDR3 protein. For some rows the clone size is stated as once, few or many, or as a class when expanded; others skip it.

v_call: TRBV18
j_call: TRBJ2-1
clone_size: -
cdr3_aa: CASSPTGARVSGEQFF

v_call: TRBV3-1/TRBV3-2
j_call: TRBJ2-2
clone_size: -
cdr3_aa: CASSQDLPSGATGELFF

v_call: TRBV12-5
j_call: TRBJ1-5
clone_size: few
cdr3_aa: CASGLADRVQPQHF

v_call: TRBV24-1
j_call: TRBJ2-1
clone_size: -
cdr3_aa: CATSDAGTPGYNEQFF

v_call: TRBV7-8
j_call: TRBJ1-4
clone_size: -
cdr3_aa: CASSRTGQNEKLFF

v_call: TRBV19
j_call: TRBJ2-5
clone_size: -
cdr3_aa: CASSPTYGAQETQYF

v_call: TRBV19
j_call: TRBJ1-1
clone_size: -
cdr3_aa: CASSTLARGGTEAFF

v_call: TRBV13
j_call: TRBJ2-7
clone_size: -
cdr3_aa: CASSPQGARHEQYF

v_call: TRBV18
j_call: TRBJ1-3
clone_size: -
cdr3_aa: CASVSQQGGGNTIYF

v_call: TRBV7-9
j_call: TRBJ2-4
clone_size: -
cdr3_aa: CASSLDLLHIQYF

v_call: TRBV5-1
j_call: TRBJ1-1
clone_size: -
cdr3_aa: CASSWGTGSNTEAFF

v_call: TRBV9
j_call: TRBJ2-1
clone_size: -
cdr3_aa: CASSSQGFAYNEQFF

v_call: TRBV6-6
j_call: TRBJ2-2
clone_size: once
cdr3_aa: CASSYQRTGELFF

v_call: TRBV5-1
j_call: TRBJ2-1
clone_size: -
cdr3_aa: CASSLGQGFDEQFF

v_call: TRBV7-2
j_call: TRBJ2-4
clone_size: -
cdr3_aa: CASSLTPGKNIQYF

v_call: TRBV19
j_call: TRBJ1-5
clone_size: -
cdr3_aa: CASSPNRDRIKPGNQPQHF

v_call: TRBV6-5
j_call: TRBJ1-2
clone_size: -
cdr3_aa: CASKIVRGAGDYTF

v_call: TRBV15
j_call: TRBJ2-1
clone_size: -
cdr3_aa: CATSSGGSSYNEQFF

v_call: TRBV9
j_call: TRBJ2-2
clone_size: -
cdr3_aa: CASSVRAGELFF

v_call: TRBV5-6
j_call: TRBJ2-5
clone_size: -
cdr3_aa: CASSLDYRRQETQYF

v_call: TRBV15
j_call: TRBJ1-1
clone_size: -
cdr3_aa: CATSRQYTEAFF

v_call: TRBV6-2/TRBV6-3
j_call: TRBJ1-2
clone_size: -
cdr3_aa: CASSYGKGYGYTF

v_call: TRBV4-3
j_call: TRBJ2-2
clone_size: -
cdr3_aa: CASSQAYDYTGELFF

v_call: TRBV5-6
j_call: TRBJ1-3
clone_size: -
cdr3_aa: CASSLYVSLNTIYF

v_call: TRBV28
j_call: TRBJ2-3
clone_size: once
cdr3_aa: CASSPDRGPDTQYF

v_call: TRBV7-2
j_call: TRBJ2-7
clone_size: many
cdr3_aa: CASSGRGSGGSTEQYF

v_call: TRBV7-9
j_call: TRBJ2-2
clone_size: -
cdr3_aa: CASSLKGRTNTGELFF

v_call: TRBV5-6
j_call: TRBJ2-1
clone_size: -
cdr3_aa: CASSLEENRASEQFF

v_call: TRBV10-1
j_call: TRBJ2-2
clone_size: -
cdr3_aa: CASSGKRGSGELFF

v_call: TRBV3-1/TRBV3-2
j_call: TRBJ2-5
clone_size: few
cdr3_aa: CASSPLGVQTQYF

v_call: TRBV6-5
j_call: TRBJ2-5
clone_size: -
cdr3_aa: CASSYSLATLQETQYF

v_call: TRBV10-2
j_call: TRBJ1-1
clone_size: -
cdr3_aa: CASSEWGNTEAFF

v_call: TRBV28
j_call: TRBJ2-7
clone_size: -
cdr3_aa: CASSVGPYEQYF

v_call: TRBV19
j_call: TRBJ2-6
clone_size: -
cdr3_aa: CASSISFSGANVLTF

v_call: TRBV27
j_call: TRBJ2-2
clone_size: -
cdr3_aa: CASKFAGELFF

v_call: TRBV5-4
j_call: TRBJ2-2
clone_size: -
cdr3_aa: CAPGIANTGELFF

v_call: TRBV11-2
j_call: TRBJ1-4
clone_size: -
cdr3_aa: CASSLEVRVGEKLFF

v_call: TRBV18
j_call: TRBJ1-1
clone_size: -
cdr3_aa: CASSPRTGNTEAFF

v_call: TRBV6-5
j_call: TRBJ1-4
clone_size: -
cdr3_aa: CASSYAADNEKLFF

v_call: TRBV7-2
j_call: TRBJ1-6
clone_size: -
cdr3_aa: CASSSVPRDRSHF

v_call: TRBV19
j_call: TRBJ1-5
clone_size: -
cdr3_aa: CASSTRQGGNSNQPQHF

v_call: TRBV5-4
j_call: TRBJ2-1
clone_size: -
cdr3_aa: CASSRDRPVQFF

v_call: TRBV27
j_call: TRBJ1-5
clone_size: -
cdr3_aa: CATRTGLDQPQHF

v_call: TRBV5-1
j_call: TRBJ2-3
clone_size: -
cdr3_aa: CASSSLDGTDTQYF

v_call: TRBV6-6
j_call: TRBJ2-1
clone_size: -
cdr3_aa: CASSLGLAGGGYYNEQFF

v_call: TRBV4-3
j_call: TRBJ2-2
clone_size: -
cdr3_aa: CASSQDKNTGELFF

v_call: TRBV7-2
j_call: TRBJ2-2
clone_size: -
cdr3_aa: CASSLGQIYTGELFF

v_call: TRBV5-4
j_call: TRBJ2-7
clone_size: -
cdr3_aa: CASSVWAGGPYEQYF

v_call: TRBV7-2
j_call: TRBJ2-1
clone_size: -
cdr3_aa: CASSRQDNEQFF

v_call: TRBV9
j_call: TRBJ1-2
clone_size: once
cdr3_aa: CASSVAPANYGYTF

v_call: TRBV6-1
j_call: TRBJ2-5
clone_size: -
cdr3_aa: CASSEGLAGGETQYF

v_call: TRBV28
j_call: TRBJ1-2
clone_size: -
cdr3_aa: CASRPRQGSTYGYTF

v_call: TRBV6-5
j_call: TRBJ2-2
clone_size: -
cdr3_aa: CASSYSSGRNTGELFF

v_call: TRBV7-9
j_call: TRBJ1-5
clone_size: -
cdr3_aa: CASSKGQGGNQPQHF

v_call: TRBV5-1
j_call: TRBJ1-1
clone_size: -
cdr3_aa: CASSELFNTEAFF

v_call: TRBV5-4
j_call: TRBJ2-1
clone_size: -
cdr3_aa: CASSLDAGMNEQFF

v_call: TRBV9
j_call: TRBJ1-2
clone_size: -
cdr3_aa: CASMGDRTHGYTF